This entry is about one T cell receptor beta chain. Per the authors' pipeline: Reference gene primer amplification yielded estimated nucleated cell counts. TCRdb's copy holds only in-frame clones and misses some; the assay was immunoSEQ multiplex PCR. The V and J calls and clone size were taken over from that table, and D and trimming were inferred from the DNA. The table lists around 150,000 clones, roughly 85% of them singletons. The data are from a study of blood T cell repertoires in COVID-19. J was trimmed by 10 bases and V by 0 bases; bases with no gene match: 9. Germline CDR1 and CDR2: LGHDT and YNNKEL (reference sequence). CDR3 length: 17 amino acids.

The receptor comes from a human donor in a cohort sampled during active COVID-19. The chain recombines TRBV3-1 (or the pseudogene TRBV3-2) with TRBJ2-1, with TRBD2 matching 13 bases. The sequencing input was peripheral blood. The CDR3 sequence is CASSQDRGTSGDREQFF. In DNA, the CDR3 is TGTGCCAGCAGCCAAGATAGGGGGACTAGCGGGGACCGGGAGCAGTTCTTC.